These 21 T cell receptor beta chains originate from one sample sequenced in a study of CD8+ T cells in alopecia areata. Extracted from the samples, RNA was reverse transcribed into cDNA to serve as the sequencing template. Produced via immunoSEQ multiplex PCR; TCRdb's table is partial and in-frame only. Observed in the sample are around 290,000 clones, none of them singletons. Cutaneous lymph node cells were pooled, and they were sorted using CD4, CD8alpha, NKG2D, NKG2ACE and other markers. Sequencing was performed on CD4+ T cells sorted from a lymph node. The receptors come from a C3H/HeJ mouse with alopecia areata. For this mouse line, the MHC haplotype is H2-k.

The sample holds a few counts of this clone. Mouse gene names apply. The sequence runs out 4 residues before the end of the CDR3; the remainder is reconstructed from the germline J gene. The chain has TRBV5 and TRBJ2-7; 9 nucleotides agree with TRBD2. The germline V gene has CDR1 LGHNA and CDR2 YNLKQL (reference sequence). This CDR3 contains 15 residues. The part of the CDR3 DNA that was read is TGTGCCAGCAGCCAAGATGCGGGACTGGGATAT. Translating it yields CASSQDAGLGY. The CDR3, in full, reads CASSQDAGLGYEQYF.

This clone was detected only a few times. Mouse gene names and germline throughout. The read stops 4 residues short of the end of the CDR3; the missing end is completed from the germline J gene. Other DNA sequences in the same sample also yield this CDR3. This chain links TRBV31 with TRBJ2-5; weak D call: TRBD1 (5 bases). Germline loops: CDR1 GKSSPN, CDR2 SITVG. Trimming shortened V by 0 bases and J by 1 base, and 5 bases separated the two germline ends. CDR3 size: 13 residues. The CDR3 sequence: CAWSLGDQDTQYF. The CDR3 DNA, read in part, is TGTGCCTGGAGTCTAGGGGACCAAGAC.

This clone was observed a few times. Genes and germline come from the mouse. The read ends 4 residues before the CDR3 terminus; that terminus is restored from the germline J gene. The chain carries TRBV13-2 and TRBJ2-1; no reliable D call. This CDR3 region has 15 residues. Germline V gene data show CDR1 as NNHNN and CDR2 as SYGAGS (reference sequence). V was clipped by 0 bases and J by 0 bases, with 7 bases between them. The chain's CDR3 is CASGDARVNYAEQFF. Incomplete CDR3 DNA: TGTGCCAGCGGTGATGCGAGGGTTAACTATGCT.

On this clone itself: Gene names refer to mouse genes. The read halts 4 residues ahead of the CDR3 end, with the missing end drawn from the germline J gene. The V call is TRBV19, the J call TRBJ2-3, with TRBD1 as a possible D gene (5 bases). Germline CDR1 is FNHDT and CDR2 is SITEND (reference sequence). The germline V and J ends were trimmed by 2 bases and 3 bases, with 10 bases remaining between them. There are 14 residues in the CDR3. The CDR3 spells CASSMKGRAETLYF. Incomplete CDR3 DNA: TGTGCCAGCAGTATGAAGGGGAGAGCAGAA.

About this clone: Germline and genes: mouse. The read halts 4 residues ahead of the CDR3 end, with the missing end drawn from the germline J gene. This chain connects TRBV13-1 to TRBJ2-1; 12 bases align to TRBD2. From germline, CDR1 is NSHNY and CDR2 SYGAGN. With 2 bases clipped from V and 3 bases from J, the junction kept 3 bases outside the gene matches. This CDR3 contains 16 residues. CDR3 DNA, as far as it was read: TGTGCCAGCAGTGAGCGACTGGGGGGGCGCTATGCT. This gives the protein CASSERLGGRYA. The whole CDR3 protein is CASSERLGGRYAEQFF.

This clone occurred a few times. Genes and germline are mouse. The CDR3 DNA, read in part, is TGTGCCAGCAGCCAGGGACAGATTAATTCGCCC. Encoded protein: CASSQGQINSP. The full CDR3 is CASSQGQINSPLYF. The chain joins TRBV5 to TRBJ1-6, with TRBD1 identical over 7 bases. Read data end 3 residues before the CDR3 end; the end is taken from the germline J gene. TRBJ1-6 is an ORF; its function is uncertain. Germline V CDR1 and CDR2: LGHNA, YNLKQL (reference sequence). The CDR3 covers 14 residues. Unmatched junction bases numbered 2, after V lost 3 bases and J lost 6 bases.

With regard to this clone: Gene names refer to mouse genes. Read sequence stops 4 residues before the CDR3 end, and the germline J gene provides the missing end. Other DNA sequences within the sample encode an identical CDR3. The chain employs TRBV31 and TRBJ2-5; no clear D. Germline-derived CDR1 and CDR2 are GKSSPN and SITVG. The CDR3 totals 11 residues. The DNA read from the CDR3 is TGTGCCTGGAGTCTAAGGGAC. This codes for CAWSLRD. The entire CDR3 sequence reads CAWSLRDTQYF.

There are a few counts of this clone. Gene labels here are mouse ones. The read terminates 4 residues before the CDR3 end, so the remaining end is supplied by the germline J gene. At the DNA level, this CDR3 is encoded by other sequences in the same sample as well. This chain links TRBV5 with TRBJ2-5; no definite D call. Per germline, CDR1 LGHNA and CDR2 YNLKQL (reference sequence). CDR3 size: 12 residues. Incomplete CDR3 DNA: TGTGCCAGCAGCCAAGGGGGAGAC. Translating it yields CASSQGGD. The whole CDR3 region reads CASSQGGDTQYF.

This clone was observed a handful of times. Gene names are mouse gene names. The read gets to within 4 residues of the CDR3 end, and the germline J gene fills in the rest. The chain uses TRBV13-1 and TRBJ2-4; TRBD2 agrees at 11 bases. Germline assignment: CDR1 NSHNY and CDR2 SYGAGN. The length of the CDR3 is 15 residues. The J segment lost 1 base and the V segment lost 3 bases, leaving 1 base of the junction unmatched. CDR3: CASSGTGGRQNTLYF. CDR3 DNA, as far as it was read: TGTGCCAGCAGTGGGACTGGGGGGCGTCAAAAC.

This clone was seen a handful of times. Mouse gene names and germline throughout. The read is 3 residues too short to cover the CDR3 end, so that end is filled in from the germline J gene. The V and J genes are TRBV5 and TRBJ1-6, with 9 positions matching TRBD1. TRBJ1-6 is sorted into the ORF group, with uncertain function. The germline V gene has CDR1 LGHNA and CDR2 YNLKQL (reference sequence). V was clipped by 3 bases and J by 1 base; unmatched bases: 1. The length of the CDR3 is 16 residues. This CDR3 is CASSHGTGSYNSPLYF. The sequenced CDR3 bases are TGTGCCAGCAGCCACGGGACAGGGTCCTATAATTCGCCC.

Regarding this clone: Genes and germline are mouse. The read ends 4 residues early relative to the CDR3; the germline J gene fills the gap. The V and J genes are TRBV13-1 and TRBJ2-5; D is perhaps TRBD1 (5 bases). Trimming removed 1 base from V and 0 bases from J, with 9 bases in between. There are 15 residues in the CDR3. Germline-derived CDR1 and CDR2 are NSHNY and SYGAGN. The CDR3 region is CASSDQDINQDTQYF. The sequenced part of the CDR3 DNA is TGTGCCAGCAGTGATCAGGACATTAACCAAGAC.

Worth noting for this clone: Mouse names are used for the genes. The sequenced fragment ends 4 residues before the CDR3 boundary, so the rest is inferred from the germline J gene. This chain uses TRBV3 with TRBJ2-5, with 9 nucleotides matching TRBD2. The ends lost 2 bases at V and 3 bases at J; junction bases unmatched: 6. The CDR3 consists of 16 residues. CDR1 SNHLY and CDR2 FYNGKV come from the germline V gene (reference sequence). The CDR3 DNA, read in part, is TGTGCCAGCAGCTTATCCCGACTGGGGGTACAAGAC. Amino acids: CASSLSRLGVQD. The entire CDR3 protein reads CASSLSRLGVQDTQYF.

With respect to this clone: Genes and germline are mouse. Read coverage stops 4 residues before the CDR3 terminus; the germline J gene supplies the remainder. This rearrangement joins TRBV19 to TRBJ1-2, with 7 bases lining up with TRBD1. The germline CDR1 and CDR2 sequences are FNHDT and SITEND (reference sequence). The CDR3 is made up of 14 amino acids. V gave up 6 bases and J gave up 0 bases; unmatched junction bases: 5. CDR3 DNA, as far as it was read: TGTGCCAGCAATCGACAGGGATCAAACTCC. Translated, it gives CASNRQGSNS. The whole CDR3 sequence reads CASNRQGSNSDYTF.

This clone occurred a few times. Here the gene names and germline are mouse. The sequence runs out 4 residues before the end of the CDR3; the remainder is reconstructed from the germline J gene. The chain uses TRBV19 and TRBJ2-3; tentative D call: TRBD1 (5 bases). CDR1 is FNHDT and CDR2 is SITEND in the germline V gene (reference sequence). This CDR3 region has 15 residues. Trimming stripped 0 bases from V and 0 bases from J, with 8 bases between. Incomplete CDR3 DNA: TGTGCCAGCAGTATAGTCCCAGGGAGTGCAGAA. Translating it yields CASSIVPGSAE. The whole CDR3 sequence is CASSIVPGSAETLYF.

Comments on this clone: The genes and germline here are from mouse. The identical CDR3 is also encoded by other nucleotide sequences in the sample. CDR3 DNA (partial): TGTGCCTGGAGTCCCGGGACAGGATATAATTCGCCC. Amino acids: CAWSPGTGYNSP. The entire CDR3 sequence reads CAWSPGTGYNSPLYF. The V call is TRBV31, the J call TRBJ1-6, with 8 bases matching TRBD1. The CDR3 extends 3 residues past the end of the read, so its final part is completed from the germline J gene. TRBJ1-6 has ORF status, its function being uncertain. CDR3 length: 15 residues. With V trimmed by 1 base and J by 4 bases, 3 bases remained unmatched. CDR1 and CDR2 from the germline V gene are GKSSPN and SITVG.

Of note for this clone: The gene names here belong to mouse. CDR3 bases read: TGTGCCAGCAGTGGTGCGGGGACAAAAAACTCC. This gives the protein CASSGAGTKNS. The whole CDR3 sequence reads CASSGAGTKNSDYTF. The rearrangement joins TRBV13-1 to TRBJ1-2; the D gene is possibly TRBD1 (6 bases). From the germline J gene comes the end of the CDR3, since the read stops 4 residues before it. The CDR3 covers 15 residues. Trimming took off 3 bases at V and 1 base at J, with 13 bases between the two ends. Germline-derived CDR1 and CDR2 are NSHNY and SYGAGN.

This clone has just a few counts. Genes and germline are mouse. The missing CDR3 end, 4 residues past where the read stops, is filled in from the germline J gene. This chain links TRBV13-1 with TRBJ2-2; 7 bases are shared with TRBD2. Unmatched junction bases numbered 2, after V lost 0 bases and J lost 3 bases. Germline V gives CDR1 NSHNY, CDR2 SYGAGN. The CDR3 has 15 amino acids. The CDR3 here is CASSDALGDTGQLYF. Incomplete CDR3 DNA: TGTGCCAGCAGTGATGCGCTGGGGGACACCGGG.

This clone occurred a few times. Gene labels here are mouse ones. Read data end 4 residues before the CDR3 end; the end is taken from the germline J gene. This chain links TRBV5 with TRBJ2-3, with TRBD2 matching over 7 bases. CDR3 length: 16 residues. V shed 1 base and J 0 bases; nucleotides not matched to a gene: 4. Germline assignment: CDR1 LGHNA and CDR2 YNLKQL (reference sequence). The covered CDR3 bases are TGTGCCAGCAGCCAAGGGAACTGGGGAAGTGCAGAA. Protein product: CASSQGNWGSAE. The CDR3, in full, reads CASSQGNWGSAETLYF.

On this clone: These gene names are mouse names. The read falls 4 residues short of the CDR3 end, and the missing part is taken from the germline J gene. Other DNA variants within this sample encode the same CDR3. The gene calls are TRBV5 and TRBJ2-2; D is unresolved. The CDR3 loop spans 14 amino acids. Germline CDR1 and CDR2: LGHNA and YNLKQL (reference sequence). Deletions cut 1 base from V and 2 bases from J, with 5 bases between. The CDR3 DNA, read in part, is TGTGCCAGCAGCCAAGCAGCGAACACCGGG. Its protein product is CASSQAANTG. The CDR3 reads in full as CASSQAANTGQLYF.

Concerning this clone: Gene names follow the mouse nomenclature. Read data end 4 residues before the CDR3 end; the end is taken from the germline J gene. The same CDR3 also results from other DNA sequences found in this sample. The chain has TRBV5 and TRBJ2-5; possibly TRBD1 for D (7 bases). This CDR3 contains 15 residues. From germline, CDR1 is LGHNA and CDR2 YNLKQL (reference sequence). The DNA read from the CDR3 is TGTGCCAGCAGCCAAGATGAGGGGGCAGGGGAC. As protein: CASSQDEGAGD. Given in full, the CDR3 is CASSQDEGAGDTQYF.

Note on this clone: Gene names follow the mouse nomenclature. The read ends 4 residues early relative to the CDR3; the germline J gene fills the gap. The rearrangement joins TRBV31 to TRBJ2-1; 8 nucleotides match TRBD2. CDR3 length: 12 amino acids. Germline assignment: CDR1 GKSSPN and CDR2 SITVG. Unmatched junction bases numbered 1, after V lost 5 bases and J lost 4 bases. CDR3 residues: CAWSGGYAEQFF. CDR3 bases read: TGTGCCTGGTCTGGGGGGTATGCT.